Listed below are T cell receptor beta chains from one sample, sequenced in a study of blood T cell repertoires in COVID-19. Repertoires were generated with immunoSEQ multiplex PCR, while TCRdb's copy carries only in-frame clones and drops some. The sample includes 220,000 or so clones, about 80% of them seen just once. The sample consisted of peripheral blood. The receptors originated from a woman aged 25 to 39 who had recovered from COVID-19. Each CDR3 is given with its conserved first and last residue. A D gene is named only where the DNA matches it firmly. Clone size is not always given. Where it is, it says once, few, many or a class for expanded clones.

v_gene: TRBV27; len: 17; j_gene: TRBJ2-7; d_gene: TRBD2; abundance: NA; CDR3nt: TGTGCCAGCAGTTTCGGACTAGCGGGAGAGAAAGTGTACGAGCAGTACTTC; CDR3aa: CASSFGLAGEKVYEQYF
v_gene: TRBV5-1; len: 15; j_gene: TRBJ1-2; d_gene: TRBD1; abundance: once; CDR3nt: TGCGCCAGCAAGAGACAGGGGGCCGGGAACTATGGCTACACCTTC; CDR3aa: CASKRQGAGNYGYTF
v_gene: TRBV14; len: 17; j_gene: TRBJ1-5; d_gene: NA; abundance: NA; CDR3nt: TGTGCCAGCAGCCAAGATCAAATAGTTTATAGCAATCAGCCCCAGCATTTT; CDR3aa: CASSQDQIVYSNQPQHF
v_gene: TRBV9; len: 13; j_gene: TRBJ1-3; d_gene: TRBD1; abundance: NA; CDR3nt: TGTGCCAGCAGCGGAGGGGGCGGAAACACCATATATTTT; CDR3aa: CASSGGGGNTIYF
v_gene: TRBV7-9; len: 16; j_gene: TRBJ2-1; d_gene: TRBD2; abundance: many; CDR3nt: TGTGCCAGCAGCTTAGCCCTAGCGGGCTCCTACAATGAGCAGTTCTTC; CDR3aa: CASSLALAGSYNEQFF
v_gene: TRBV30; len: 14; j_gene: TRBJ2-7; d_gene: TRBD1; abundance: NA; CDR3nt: TGTGCCTGGACTATGACAGGGGGCTTCGACGAGCAGTACTTC; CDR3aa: CAWTMTGGFDEQYF
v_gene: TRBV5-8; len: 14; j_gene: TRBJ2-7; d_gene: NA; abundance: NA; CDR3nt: TGTGCCAGCAGCTTTACAGGACCTCCCTACGAGCAGTACTTC; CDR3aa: CASSFTGPPYEQYF
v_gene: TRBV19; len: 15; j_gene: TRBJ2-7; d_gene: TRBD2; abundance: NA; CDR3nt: TGTGCCAGTAGTATAGTAGCGGGCGCGACCTACGAGCAGTACTTC; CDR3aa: CASSIVAGATYEQYF
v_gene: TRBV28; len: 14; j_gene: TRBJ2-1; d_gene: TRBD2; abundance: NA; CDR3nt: TGTGCCAGCAGTTTAGTAGCGGGGGACCATGAGCAGTTCTTC; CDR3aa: CASSLVAGDHEQFF
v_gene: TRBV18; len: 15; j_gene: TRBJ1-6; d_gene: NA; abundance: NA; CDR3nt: TGTGCCAGCTCACCACCGGCGGGGTACGATTCACCCCTCCACTTT; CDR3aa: CASSPPAGYDSPLHF
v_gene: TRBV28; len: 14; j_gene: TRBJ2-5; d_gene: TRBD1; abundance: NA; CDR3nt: TGTGCCAGCAGTTTGACAGGGGTTAATGGGGCCCAGTACTTC; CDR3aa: CASSLTGVNGAQYF
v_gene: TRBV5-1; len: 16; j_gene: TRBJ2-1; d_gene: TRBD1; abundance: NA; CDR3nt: TGCGCCAGCAGCTTCGCGGGACAGGGGTCCTACAATGAGCAGTTCTTC; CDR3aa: CASSFAGQGSYNEQFF
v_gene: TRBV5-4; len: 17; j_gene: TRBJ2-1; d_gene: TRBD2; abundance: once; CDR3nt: TGTGCCAGCAGCTTTTTCAGCGGGACGTCCTCCTACAATGAGCAGTTCTTC; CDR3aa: CASSFFSGTSSYNEQFF
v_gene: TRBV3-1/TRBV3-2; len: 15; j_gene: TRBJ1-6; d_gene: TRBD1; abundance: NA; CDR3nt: TGTGCCAGCAGCCACGGGACAGTCTATAATTCACCCCTCCACTTT; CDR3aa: CASSHGTVYNSPLHF
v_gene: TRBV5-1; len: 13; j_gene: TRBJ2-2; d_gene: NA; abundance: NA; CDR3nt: TGCGCCAGCAGCTTGGGAGCGCTCGGGGAGCTGTTTTTT; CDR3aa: CASSLGALGELFF
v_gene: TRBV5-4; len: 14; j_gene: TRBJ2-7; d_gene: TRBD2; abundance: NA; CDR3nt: TGTGCCAGCAGCTCACTAGCGGGAGACTACGAGCAGTACTTC; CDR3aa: CASSSLAGDYEQYF
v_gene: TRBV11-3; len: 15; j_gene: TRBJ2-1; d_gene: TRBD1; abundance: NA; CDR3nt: TGTGCCAGCAGCTTAGCGACAGGGGGCTACAATGAGCAGTTCTTC; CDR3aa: CASSLATGGYNEQFF
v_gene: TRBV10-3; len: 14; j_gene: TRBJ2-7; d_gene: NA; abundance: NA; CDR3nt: TGTGCCATCAGTGAGTCGTTACAGGGTTACGAGCAGTACTTC; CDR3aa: CAISESLQGYEQYF
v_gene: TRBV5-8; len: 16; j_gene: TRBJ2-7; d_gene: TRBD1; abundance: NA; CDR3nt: TGTGCCAGCAGCTTGGCCGGGACAGGGGGCAAGTACGAGCAGTACTTC; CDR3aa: CASSLAGTGGKYEQYF
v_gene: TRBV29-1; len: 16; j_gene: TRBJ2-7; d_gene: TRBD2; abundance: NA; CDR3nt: TGCAGCGTCCTAACTAGCGGGTTCCCGAGCTCCTACGAGCAGTACTTC; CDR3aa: CSVLTSGFPSSYEQYF
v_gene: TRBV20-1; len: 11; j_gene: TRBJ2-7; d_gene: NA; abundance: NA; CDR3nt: TGCAGTGCTAGAGACCTCTACGAGCAGTACTTC; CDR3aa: CSARDLYEQYF
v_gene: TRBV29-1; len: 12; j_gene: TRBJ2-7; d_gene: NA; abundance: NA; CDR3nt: TGCAGCGTTGAGGACTACTCCTACGAGCAGTACTTC; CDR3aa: CSVEDYSYEQYF
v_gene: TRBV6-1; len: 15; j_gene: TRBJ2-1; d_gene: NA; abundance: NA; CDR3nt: TGTGCCAGCAGTGAATTAGAACAGGCCTACAATGAGCAGTTCTTC; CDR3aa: CASSELEQAYNEQFF
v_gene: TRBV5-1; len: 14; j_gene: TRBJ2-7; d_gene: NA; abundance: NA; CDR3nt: TGCGCCAGCAGCTTGGCGGCAGGGGCCTACGAGCAGTACTTC; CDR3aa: CASSLAAGAYEQYF
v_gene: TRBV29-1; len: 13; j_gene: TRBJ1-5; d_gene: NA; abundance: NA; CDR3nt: TGCAGCGCCGCGGGGCTCGGAGATCAGCCCCAGCATTTT; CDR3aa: CSAAGLGDQPQHF
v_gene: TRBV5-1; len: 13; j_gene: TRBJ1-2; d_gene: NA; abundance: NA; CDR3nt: TGCGCCAGCAGCTTAGGGGTGGAGAGCGGCTACACCTTC; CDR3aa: CASSLGVESGYTF
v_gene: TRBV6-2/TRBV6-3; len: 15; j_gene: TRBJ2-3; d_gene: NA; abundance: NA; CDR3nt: TGTGCCAGCAGTTACCCGGGACTCGGGCTGAATACGCAGTATTTT; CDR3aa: CASSYPGLGLNTQYF
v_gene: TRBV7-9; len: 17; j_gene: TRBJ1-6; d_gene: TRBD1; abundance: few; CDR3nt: TGTGCCAGCAGCCCAGGGACAGGGAGTCCCTATAATTCACCCCTCCACTTT; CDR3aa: CASSPGTGSPYNSPLHF
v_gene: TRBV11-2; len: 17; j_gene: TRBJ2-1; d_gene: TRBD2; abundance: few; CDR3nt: TGTGCCAGCAGCGCAAGACTTCTAGCGGGAGGGAGCGATGAGCAGTTCTTC; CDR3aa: CASSARLLAGGSDEQFF
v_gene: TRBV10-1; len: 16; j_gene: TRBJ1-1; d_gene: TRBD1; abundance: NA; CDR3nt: TGCGCCAGCAGCAGTAAGATTACAGGGGTGAACACTGAAGCTTTCTTT; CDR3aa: CASSSKITGVNTEAFF
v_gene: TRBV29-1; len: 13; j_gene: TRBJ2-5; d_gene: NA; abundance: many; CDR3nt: TGCAGCGTACCGACAGTACGCCAAGAGACCCAGTACTTC; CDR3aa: CSVPTVRQETQYF